These 17 T cell receptor beta chains share one sample of origin, sequenced in a study of cytomegalovirus exposure and HLA in healthy donors. It was with 60 Vbeta and 13 Jbeta primers that the PCR ran. Only in-frame clones appear in the TCRdb table, and some are missing; sequencing was by immunoSEQ multiplex PCR. The data hold over 120,000 clones, with about 80% observed a single time. The sequencing sample was made of PBMCs. The receptors were sampled from a young man in good health and CMV-seropositive.

This chain connects TRBV28 to TRBJ2-1; the match to TRBD2 covers 8 bases. Germline CDR1 MDHEN, CDR2 SYDVKM. Trimming cost V 11 bases and J 4 bases; bases outside gene matches: 13. The CDR3 extends over 15 amino acids. The CDR3 coding sequence is TGTGCCGTGCAGGGTGGACTAGCTAAATACAATGAGCAGTTCTTC. It codes for CAVQGGLAKYNEQFF.

This clone was recorded many times. This rearrangement joins TRBV6-5 to TRBJ1-1; a weak D match, TRBD1 (5 bases). Per the germline V gene, CDR1 is MNHEY and CDR2 is SVGAGI. Trimming took 6 bases from V and 0 from J, leaving 11 bases between them. The CDR3 contains 14 residues. The CDR3 protein is CASSPDIMNTEAFF. CDR3 DNA: TGTGCCAGCAGCCCGGACATAATGAACACTGAAGCTTTCTTT.

This clone rates as medium-sized. The rearrangement joins TRBV19 to TRBJ1-4; 8 bases align to TRBD1. This CDR3 region has 19 residues. The V gene end was trimmed by 3 bases and the J gene end by 0 bases; junction bases not matched to a gene: 12. Germline values: CDR1 LNHDA, CDR2 SQIVND (reference sequence). CDR3 DNA: TGTGCCAGTAGTATCTGGGCAGGGGGCTATGCTTCAACTAATGAAAAACTGTTTTTT. The encoded protein is CASSIWAGGYASTNEKLFF.

V gene TRBV19 combines with J gene TRBJ2-6; 9 nucleotides agree with TRBD2. CDR1 and CDR2 (germline): LNHDA, SQIVND (reference sequence). V dropped 3 bases and J dropped 0; count of bases not matched to a gene: 9. The CDR3 has 19 amino acids. CDR3 bases: TGTGCCAGTAGTATCATAGCGGGGGCCCGATTCTCTGGGGCCAACGTCCTGACTTTC. Translation gives CASSIIAGARFSGANVLTF.

The rearrangement links TRBV7-6 to TRBJ2-1, with TRBD2 identical over 8 bases. This CDR3 contains 16 residues. Unmatched junction bases numbered 2, after V lost 1 base and J lost 0 bases. Per the germline V gene, CDR1 is SGHVS and CDR2 is FNYEAQ. The CDR3, as DNA: TGTGCCAGCAGCTTAGTTGCGGGGGGCTCCTACAATGAGCAGTTCTTC. It translates to CASSLVAGGSYNEQFF.

CDR3 region: CASMRGRAAFF. CDR3 bases: TGTGCCAGTATGAGGGGGCGAGCAGCTTTCTTT. The chain couples TRBV19 to TRBJ1-1; 7 bases map to TRBD1. J was trimmed by 10 bases and V by 7 bases; bases with no gene match: 6. Germline loops: CDR1 LNHDA, CDR2 SQIVND (reference sequence). This CDR3 spans 11 amino acids.

V and J are TRBV28 and TRBJ1-2; TRBD1 might be the D (6 bases). Germline lookup yields CDR1 MDHEN and CDR2 SYDVKM. V was clipped by 3 bases and J by 4 bases, with 12 bases between them. The CDR3 loop spans 14 amino acids. The CDR3 sequence is CASSLAGGSYGYTF. The CDR3 region has the DNA TGTGCCAGCAGTTTGGCGGGGGGCAGCTATGGCTACACCTTC.

The V call is TRBV6-1, the J call TRBJ2-7, with 9 bases fitting TRBD1. This CDR3 has 15 residues. The germline CDR1 and CDR2 sequences are MNHNS and SASEGT. V lost 7 bases and J lost 1; bases outside the gene matches: 8. DNA for the CDR3: TGTGCCAGCACCCGGGACAGGGACCCTTCCTACGAGCAGTACTTC. This sequence encodes CASTRDRDPSYEQYF.

This rearrangement joins TRBV21-1 to TRBJ2-7; the tabulated D call, TRBD1, remains unverified against the DNA. TRBV21-1 is annotated as a pseudogene. The CDR3 is 16 residues long. In DNA form, the CDR3 reads TGTGCCAGCAGCAAAGTGGGGGAGACAGGGTTCTACGAGCAGTACTTC. Amino acids: CASSKVGETGFYEQYF.

V usage is TRBV7-2 and J usage is TRBJ2-5; 9 bases map to TRBD1. The CDR3 length is 15 residues. V dropped 3 bases and J dropped 6; count of bases not matched to a gene: 8. The germline gives CDR1 SGHTA, CDR2 FQGNSA. The CDR3: CASSLGDRAGQTQYF. CDR3 coding DNA: TGTGCCAGCAGCTTGGGGGACAGGGCCGGACAGACCCAGTACTTC.

Only one count was recorded for this clone. This chain connects TRBV6-5 to TRBJ2-5, with D uncertain. With 2 bases removed from V and 7 bases from J, the gap between germline ends came to 5 bases. The germline V gene encodes CDR1 MNHEY and CDR2 SVGAGI. This CDR3 region has 11 residues. The chain's CDR3 is CASSYVGTQYF. DNA for the CDR3: TGTGCCAGCAGTTACGTCGGGACCCAGTACTTC.

The chain couples TRBV5-6 to TRBJ2-2, with TRBD2 matching 12 bases. This CDR3 comprises 17 residues. V lost 4 bases and J lost 3; bases outside the gene matches: 7. From germline, CDR1 is SGHDT and CDR2 YYEEEE. The CDR3 region is CASSPKTSGGYTGELFF. Written as DNA, the CDR3 is TGTGCCAGCAGCCCTAAGACTAGCGGGGGTTACACCGGGGAGCTGTTTTTT.

This clone turned up a few times. The V call is TRBV6-1, the J call TRBJ1-5; no clear D gene. The CDR3 loop spans 15 amino acids. V gave up 2 bases and J gave up 7 bases, with 15 bases separating them. The germline V gene encodes CDR1 MNHNS and CDR2 SASEGT. DNA of the CDR3: TGTGCCAGCAGTGAACAGGAATTGGGAGGACAGCCCCAGCATTTT. Residues: CASSEQELGGQPQHF.

The CDR3 region is CASSGQSGGNSNTGELFF. CDR3 coding DNA: TGTGCCAGCAGCGGACAAAGCGGGGGGAACTCGAACACCGGGGAGCTGTTTTTT. The rearrangement links TRBV9 to TRBJ2-2, with TRBD2 identical over 9 bases. The CDR3 is made up of 18 amino acids. Unmatched junction bases numbered 9, after V lost 3 bases and J lost 0 bases. Looked up from germline, CDR1 is SGDLS and CDR2 is YYNGEE.

This clone appeared a single time. CDR3 protein: CASSTIQGAQHF. DNA of the CDR3: TGTGCCAGCAGCACAATACAGGGGGCCCAGCATTTT. The chain links TRBV7-8 to TRBJ1-5; 8 nucleotides line up with TRBD1. CDR3 length: 12 amino acids. The trim removed 5 bases at V and 11 bases at J, leaving 5 bases unmatched. From germline, CDR1 is SGHVS and CDR2 FQNEAQ.

The rearrangement joins TRBV7-8 to TRBJ1-1; possibly TRBD1 for D (5 bases). CDR1 and CDR2 (germline): SGHVS, FQNEAQ. This CDR3 is built from 15 residues. V lost 0 bases and J lost 0, with 8 bases in between. For the CDR3, the DNA is TGTGCCAGCAGCTTAGCGGGCAGGGTGAACACTGAAGCTTTCTTT. Protein: CASSLAGRVNTEAFF.

The J gene is TRBJ1-5, the V gene TRBV27; TRBD1 aligns across 10 bases. The CDR3 spans 15 residues. With 7 bases clipped from V and 4 bases from J, the junction kept 7 bases outside the gene matches. From germline, CDR1 is MNHEY and CDR2 SMNVEV (reference sequence). The CDR3: CASKTGGFGNQPQHF. The CDR3 region has the DNA TGTGCCAGCAAGACAGGGGGCTTCGGAAATCAGCCCCAGCATTTT.